Each of the 19 T cell receptor beta chains below was sequenced from the same sample in a study of T-cell memory formation after mild COVID-19 listed by TCRdb under 2021. Libraries were made using 5' RACE. Sequencing used an Illumina NovaSeq 6000. TCRdb applied fastp at Q25 and MiXCR to the public reads, then kept only in-frame beta chains. Under each unique CDR3 protein, matching rows form one entry showing the most common genes and DNA. The sample table records under 150,000 distinct CDR3 sequences; 20% to 25% of these occur just once. The ten largest make up about 38% of the sample. Sequenced sample: PBMCs or a T cell subset sorted from them (not recorded which). These receptors all stem from a man aged 18 to 30 who had mild COVID-19 (a few samples of this study predate the infection). The sample titles of this study are shuffled in the database, so cell type and time point are left out; the donor was told from shared clones.

The sample holds a few counts of this clonotype. V usage is TRBV28 and J usage is TRBJ2-2; 9 bases agree with TRBD1. J gave up 5 bases and V 5 bases, and 3 bases lay outside the gene matches. The length of the CDR3 is 14 residues. Germline V lookup: CDR1 MDHEN, CDR2 SYDVKM. For the CDR3, the DNA is TGTGCCAGCAGTATGACAGGGGGGACCGGGGAGCTGTTTTTT. Residues: CASSMTGGTGELFF.

This clonotype came up a few times. The chain couples TRBV5-6 to TRBJ2-7; TRBD1 is a possible D gene (5 bases). V lost 4 bases and J lost 1, with 9 bases in between. Germline CDR1 and CDR2: SGHDT and YYEEEE. The CDR3 has 13 amino acids. The CDR3 loop is CASSGARSYEQYV. As DNA, the CDR3 is TGTGCCAGCAGCGGGGCGCGGTCCTACGAGCAGTACGTC.

The chain combines TRBV4-1 with TRBJ2-1; TRBD2 matches at 7 bases. Trimming removed 4 bases from V and 5 bases from J; junction bases left unmatched: 8. Looked up from germline, CDR1 is MGHRA and CDR2 is YSYEKL. The CDR3 runs 15 residues. DNA of the CDR3: TGCGCCAGCAGCCTCCAGCGGGGAGTCCACAATGAGCAGTTCTTC. Translation gives CASSLQRGVHNEQFF.

The chain carries TRBV6-5 and TRBJ2-4, with D maybe TRBD1 (6 bases). CDR1 and CDR2 (germline): MNHEY, SVGAGI. The CDR3 covers 15 residues. Deletions cut 7 bases from V and 1 base from J, with 14 bases between. In nucleotides, the CDR3 is TGTGCCAGCACCCTATTTGGACAGGCCAAAAACATTCAGTACTTC. This codes for CASTLFGQAKNIQYF.

This clonotype occurred a few times. This chain uses TRBV6-5 with TRBJ2-2; 10 bases align to TRBD2. V shed 4 bases and J 4 bases; nucleotides not matched to a gene: 3. This CDR3 is built from 15 residues. CDR1 and CDR2 (germline): MNHEY, SVGAGI. The CDR3 loop is CASSSSGGFTGELFF. CDR3 in DNA: TGTGCCAGCAGTTCTAGCGGGGGCTTCACCGGGGAGCTGTTTTTT.

This sequence joins TRBV28 and TRBJ2-3, with 7 bases identical to TRBD1. This CDR3 has 17 residues. In germline, CDR1 is MDHEN, CDR2 SYDVKM. V lost 5 bases, J lost 4 bases, and 15 bases stayed unmatched. The CDR3 bases are TGTGCCAGCAGTCTCACCCCGGACAGGTCCATGCCAGATACGCAGTATTTT. Translating it yields CASSLTPDRSMPDTQYF.

This clonotype was seen more than once but under ten times. J is TRBJ1-5 and V is TRBV7-9; no reliable D call. V was clipped by 2 bases and J by 3 bases, with 11 bases between them. Looked up from germline, CDR1 is SEHNR and CDR2 is FQNEAQ (reference sequence). The CDR3 runs to 15 residues. As DNA, the CDR3 is TGTGCCAGCAGCTTATCCGGGCGGCTCAATCAGCCCCAGCATTTT. This codes for CASSLSGRLNQPQHF.

This clonotype was observed a handful of times. V gene TRBV4-2 combines with J gene TRBJ2-7, with 7 bases lining up with TRBD1. The ends lost 0 bases at V and 1 base at J; junction bases unmatched: 6. Germline CDR1 is LGHNA and CDR2 is YNFKEQ. This CDR3 spans 16 amino acids. The CDR3 reads CASSQDWATGSYEQYF. The CDR3 DNA is TGTGCCAGCAGCCAAGATTGGGCGACAGGGTCCTACGAGCAGTACTTC.

The V call is TRBV20-1, the J call TRBJ1-5, with D unclear. This CDR3 region has 17 residues. Trimming pared 6 bases from V and 0 bases from J, leaving 21 bases between. CDR1 DFQATT and CDR2 SNEGSKA come from the germline V gene (reference sequence). The CDR3 nucleotides read TGCAGTGCCTTAAACAACGACCTTACCCATAGCAATCAGCCCCAGCATTTT. This codes for CSALNNDLTHSNQPQHF.

The table lists this clonotype with a few counts. The rearrangement links TRBV6-2 or TRBV6-3 to TRBJ2-2; weak D call: TRBD1 (5 bases). CDR1 and CDR2 (germline): MNHEY, SVGEGT. This CDR3 is 14 amino acids long. Trimming stripped 6 bases from V and 6 bases from J, with 14 bases between. This chain's CDR3 is CASRFYAGSGELFF. CDR3 sequence (DNA): TGTGCCAGCAGATTTTACGCAGGGTCCGGGGAGCTGTTTTTT.

The chain has TRBV7-2 and TRBJ2-1; 12 nucleotides align to TRBD2. This CDR3 contains 20 residues. Germline CDR1 is SGHTA and CDR2 is FQGNSA. The ends lost 2 bases at V and 0 bases at J; junction bases unmatched: 11. The CDR3 nucleotides read TGTGCCAGCAGCTTATCGGGTTGGACTAGCGGGACCCACTCCTACAATGAGCAGTTCTTC. This codes for CASSLSGWTSGTHSYNEQFF.

V usage is TRBV9 and J usage is TRBJ2-5, with 7 bases fitting TRBD2. The germline V gene has CDR1 SGDLS and CDR2 YYNGEE. The trim removed 3 bases at V and 2 bases at J, leaving 7 bases unmatched. The CDR3 is made up of 15 amino acids. CDR3 bases: TGTGCCAGCAGCGGGGTCGGCGGGGGACAAGAGACCCAGTACTTC. Its translation is CASSGVGGGQETQYF.

This clonotype was counted only a few times. V and J are TRBV29-1 and TRBJ1-5; no reliable D call. V dropped 0 bases and J dropped 5 bases, with 8 bases sitting between them. This CDR3 has 13 amino acids. Germline CDR1 reads SQVTM; CDR2 reads ANQGSEA. CDR3 residues: CSVEDRFDQPQHF. In DNA, the CDR3 is TGCAGCGTTGAAGATCGATTTGATCAGCCCCAGCATTTT.

The CDR3 loop reads CASSLVNYEQYF. DNA of the CDR3: TGTGCCAGCAGCTTAGTAAACTACGAGCAGTACTTC. This chain uses TRBV7-2 with TRBJ2-7, with D unclear. Germline V gene lookup returns CDR1 SGHTA and CDR2 FQGNSA. V was pared by 1 base and J by 3 bases, with 4 bases between. The CDR3 covers 12 residues.

This clonotype was counted only a few times. The J gene is TRBJ2-2, the V gene TRBV5-1; D is uncertain. CDR3 length: 15 amino acids. Germline-derived CDR1 and CDR2 are SGHRS and YFSETQ. V was trimmed by 4 bases and J by 6 bases, leaving 16 bases between them. In DNA form, the CDR3 reads TGCGCCAGCAGCCCGACATCGGGCGCGTCCGGGGAGCTGTTTTTT. Translating it yields CASSPTSGASGELFF.

The chain carries TRBV29-1 and TRBJ2-1, with TRBD2 matching 8 bases. The CDR3 runs to 15 residues. Germline V gives CDR1 SQVTM, CDR2 ANQGSEA. V trimming: 7 bases; J trimming: 0 bases; junction bases outside the gene matches: 8. The CDR3 loop reads CSAGRGRVSYNEQFF. The CDR3 DNA is TGCAGCGCCGGGAGGGGCAGGGTCTCCTACAATGAGCAGTTCTTC.

This clonotype came up a few times. V and J are TRBV9 and TRBJ2-3; D gene uncertain. There are 16 residues in the CDR3. CDR1 and CDR2 (germline): SGDLS, YYNGEE. V was shortened by 3 bases and J by 0 bases, with 14 bases between the two germline ends. CDR3 coding DNA: TGTGCCAGCAGCGCCTTCGGGTGGGCGAGCACAGATACGCAGTATTTT. It codes for CASSAFGWASTDTQYF.

The chain recombines TRBV15 with TRBJ2-5, with D possibly TRBD1 on 5 matching bases. Germline V gene sequence: CDR1 LNHNV, CDR2 YYDKDF (reference sequence). The CDR3 has 17 residues. V gave up 1 base and J gave up 4 bases, with 19 bases separating them. CDR3 region: CATSRGWSRAVGETQYF. The CDR3 DNA sequence: TGTGCCACCAGCAGAGGCTGGAGCAGGGCAGTTGGAGAGACCCAGTACTTC.

V is TRBV12-3 or TRBV12-4 and J is TRBJ2-6, with unresolved D. CDR3 size: 14 residues. Trimming pared 5 bases from V and 4 bases from J, leaving 9 bases between. In DNA form, the CDR3 reads TGTGCCAGCAGTGAATACCTCGGGGCCAACGTCCTGACTTTC. Translated, it gives CASSEYLGANVLTF.